This entry describes one T cell receptor beta chain. The CDR3 is made up of 13 amino acids. Unmatched junction bases numbered 7, after V lost 7 bases and J lost 5 bases. The germline CDR1 and CDR2 sequences are MNHEY and SVGAGI. The sample comes from a study of blood T cell repertoires in COVID-19. In the study overall: The cDNA or gDNA used as material had been derived from T cells, B-cell-depleted T cells, or PBMCs.

Authors' methods: The authors estimated nucleated cell counts from reference gene primer amplification. Some clones are missing from TCRdb's copy, which holds only in-frame ones; the method was immunoSEQ multiplex PCR. V and J calls plus clone size are reproduced from that table; the DNA served to infer D and trimming. Here the sample spans under 150,000 clones, approximately 88% being singletons. The chain is built from TRBV6-5 and TRBJ2-7, with 8 bases matching TRBD1. This clonotype was sampled from a man aged 60-69 years with acute or convalescent COVID-19. The material sequenced was peripheral blood. DNA of the CDR3: TGTGCCAGCATAGGACAGGGTATCCACGAGCAGTACTTC. Its translation: CASIGQGIHEQYF.